Listed below are T cell receptor beta chains from one sample, sequenced in a study of beta chain features in type 1 diabetes. The repertoire was sequenced with immunoSEQ multiplex PCR; TCRdb's copy has only in-frame clones and lacks some. This table has hundreds of thousands of clones, 13% appearing once. Sequencing input: naive CD4+ T cells from blood. The receptors originated from a man younger than 30 with type 1 diabetes. Both conserved end residues are part of each CDR3. A D gene is named only where the DNA matches it firmly. A clone size is listed for some rows: how often the clone was seen (once, few, many), or a class if it is expanded.

d_gene	abundance	v_gene	j_gene	CDR3nt	CDR3aa
NA	NA	TRBV19	TRBJ2-3	TGTGCCAGTCCGCGGGACCTCGCCGGCCATACGCAGTATTTT	CASPRDLAGHTQYF
NA	NA	TRBV30	TRBJ1-4	TGTGCCTGGAGTGTAGGGAGAGAAAAACTGTTTTTT	CAWSVGREKLFF
TRBD1	NA	TRBV30	TRBJ2-7	TGTGCCTGGAGTTGGGACAGGGATTCCTACGAGCAGTACTTC	CAWSWDRDSYEQYF
NA	NA	TRBV5-4	TRBJ2-5	TGTGCCAGCAGCTTCGGATCACTAGCGACGGGGGCAGAGACCCAGTACTTC	CASSFGSLATGAETQYF
NA	few	TRBV7-7	TRBJ2-5	TGTGCCAGCAGCTTAGCATGGTCATTGGGAGAGACCCAGTACTTC	CASSLAWSLGETQYF
NA	NA	TRBV7-8	TRBJ1-2	TGTGCCAGCAGCTTAGGCAAGTTCTATGGCTACACCTTC	CASSLGKFYGYTF
NA	few	TRBV18	TRBJ1-5	TGTGCCAGCTCGCTACAGGGCCAGCCCCAGCATTTT	CASSLQGQPQHF
NA	NA	TRBV4-1	TRBJ2-3	TGCGCCAGCAGCCCCCGACAGTCTCTGTTGGGAGATACGCAGTATTTT	CASSPRQSLLGDTQYF
NA	few	TRBV5-4	TRBJ2-3	TGTGCCAGCAGCGAAAAGGTGGGACACTCCACAGATACGCAGTATTTT	CASSEKVGHSTDTQYF
NA	few	TRBV5-1	TRBJ2-7	TGCGCCAGCAGCCCCCCTGGAGTCGACGAGCAGTACTTC	CASSPPGVDEQYF
TRBD1	NA	TRBV10-3	TRBJ1-6	TGTGCCATCAGTGAAACCCCGGGACAGGGGAGGACTTCACCCCTCCACTTT	CAISETPGQGRTSPLHF
TRBD1	NA	TRBV9	TRBJ2-2	TGTGCCAGCAGCACCTGGGACAGGGGGACCGGGGAGCTGTTTTTT	CASSTWDRGTGELFF
TRBD1	NA	TRBV27	TRBJ1-6	TGTGCCAGCAGTTCGACCGGGACAGGACTCCATTCACCCCTCCACTTT	CASSSTGTGLHSPLHF
TRBD1	NA	TRBV27	TRBJ1-2	TGTGCCAGCAGTGAACATAACAGGGGGCAAGGCTACACCTTC	CASSEHNRGQGYTF
NA	NA	TRBV5-6	TRBJ1-2	TGTGCCAGCAGCTTGACGGGGGCTGACTATGGCTACACCTTC	CASSLTGADYGYTF
NA	NA	TRBV6-4	TRBJ1-2	TGTGCCAGCAGTGAATTTCACGGGTCTGGCTACACCTTC	CASSEFHGSGYTF